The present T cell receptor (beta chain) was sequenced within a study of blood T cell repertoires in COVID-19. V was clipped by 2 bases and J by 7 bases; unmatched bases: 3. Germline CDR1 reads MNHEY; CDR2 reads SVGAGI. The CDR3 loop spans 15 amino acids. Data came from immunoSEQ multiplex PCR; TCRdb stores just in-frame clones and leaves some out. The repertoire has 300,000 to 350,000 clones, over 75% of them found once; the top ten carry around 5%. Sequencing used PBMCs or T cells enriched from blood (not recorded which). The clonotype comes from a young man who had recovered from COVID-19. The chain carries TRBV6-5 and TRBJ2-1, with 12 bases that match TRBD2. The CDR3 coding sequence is TGTGCCAGCAGTTACGCTAGCGGGGGGGCTAATGAGCAGTTCTTC. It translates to CASSYASGGANEQFF.